The sequence of this T cell receptor beta chain was determined in a study of immune evolution from preneoplasia to lung adenocarcinoma. Patient tissue came from resections in Japan or China, 2014–2017. Libraries were prepared by immunoSEQ multiplex PCR; TCRdb keeps only in-frame clonotypes and omits some of them. The data hold about 5,400 clones, with 70% to 90% observed a single time. Study-level results: Later-stage lesions appeared to have more T cells, more diversity, less clonality. Compared with EGFR-mutant or double wild-type lesions, KRAS-mutant nodules were more clonal.

Trimming took 0 bases from V and 5 from J, leaving 16 bases between them. Germline V CDR1 and CDR2: SGHTA, FQGTGA. The CDR3 loop spans 17 amino acids. Notes on this clone: Antigen unknown.

The TCR originated in a person between 50 and 69 years old with lung adenocarcinoma. The sample comprised FFPE invasive lung adenocarcinoma tissue. The chain couples TRBV7-3 to TRBJ2-2; D is perhaps TRBD2 (5 bases). In DNA, the CDR3 is TGTGCCAGCAGCTTAACGGGTTTGAGGGAGAGTACCGGGGAGCTGTTTTTT. Protein sequence: CASSLTGLRESTGELFF.